This note documents a single T cell receptor beta chain sequence. Its cognate antigen has yet to be identified. No base quality information exists; no much larger clone differs at one position. This specimen belongs to a study of shared clonotypes between healthy human individuals (dated by TCRdb to the early 2020s). About the study as a whole: The cohort included three men and a couple of women between 18 and 49 years of age. To increase sequencing depth and limit assay-specific biases, different laboratories used diverse techniques to prepare libraries and sequence TCR repertoires. Per donor, leukapheresis produced somewhere between about 0.85 and 10 billion PBMCs. To estimate repertoire size and how much clonotype sharing occurs between individuals, the study deeply sequenced the blood TCR repertoires of 5 or 6 healthy adults.

The donors were healthy, HIV-negative adults who had no recently reported acute infections or vaccinations. Only Caucasian adults living in Nashville, Tennessee, USA were represented among the donors. For unsorted samples, approximately 81 million PBMCs were counted, and genomic DNA was extracted using the QIAamp DNA Blood Mini kit. Blood was collected by leukapheresis, and PBMCs were isolated by Ficoll-Histopaque density gradient centrifugation and then cryopreserved in liquid nitrogen vapor phase. Study-wide conclusions, independent of this receptor: The genetic and exposure-history diversity represented was limited by the small number of donors. Sampling was limited to blood, and TCR repertoires in tissue likely differ from TCR repertoires in blood. Pairwise subsampling indicated that sequencing depth was expected to affect the degree of clonotype sharing among donors.

TCR CDR3 regions were amplified from genomic DNA by multiplex PCR using the deep immunoSEQ assay. Extracted genomic DNA from each cell subset was distributed evenly across all wells of several immunoSEQ 96-well plates, and each plate was treated as a replicate. Each replicate PCR for unsorted PBMC received approximately 300 ng genomic DNA, equal to around 30,000 T cell genomes. Ten immunoSEQ deep assay plates were used to sequence unsorted PBMC genomic DNA. The purified libraries were quantified using a Qubit 3.0 fluorometer, sized with a Bioanalyzer 2100, and then quantified again using the KAPA Library Quantification kit. Every immunoSEQ 96-well plate was sequenced on a separate single-read 150-cycle Illumina NextSeq 550 flow cell. The study's own analysis went as follows. Because only junctional sequences without quality scores were contained in the immunoSEQ output, filtering matching that applied to full-length reads could not be performed. Sequences were annotated with PyIR, a Python wrapper for IgBLAST v1.9, and V/J genes and CDR3 were assigned using IMGT germline references. Any read was removed if the V/J assignment was weak (E-value above 1e-6), the CDR3 was missing, or the read contained stop codons, out-of-frame junctions, or ambiguous translated residues. V3J clonotypes were defined as sequences sharing the same inferred V gene, J gene, and CDR3 amino acid sequence. Percentage overlap between repertoires was calculated by dividing the number of shared unique clonotypes by the size of the smaller repertoire. RTK rarefaction, the Chao1 estimator, and Recon v2.1 estimates of unobserved clonotypes were used to assess repertoire richness. TCRdb took this table from immuneACCESS and kept in-frame rearrangements with V and J called. Such tables lack part of the clones; where checked against another copy, unresolved V genes explain under half of the gap, and the rest is unexplained. V and J calls and clone size are as listed in that table; D and trimming were resolved from the DNA. This sample is represented by roughly 500,000 clones; approximately 82% of them were singletons. The ten top clones hold around 11% of the sample.

Including the terminal cysteine and phenylalanine, the CDR3 comprises 14 residues. The read is trimmed to its CDR3 DNA, 42 bases read in frame from base 1. The germline V gene sets CDR1 to MNHNS and CDR2 to SASEGT. V lost 0 bases and J lost 1 base; the stretch between them is 7 bases long. Material for sequencing was PBMCs. This sequence was found in a woman in her forties in good health. Some clones in this sample may be carry-over from other donors' samples. The rearranged segments are TRBV6-1 and TRBJ2-7; the D segment cannot be called with confidence. For the CDR3, the sequence is CASSEAGSSYEQYF. The DNA is as follows: TGTGCCAGCAGTGAAGCCGGCTCGTCCTACGAGCAGTACTTC.